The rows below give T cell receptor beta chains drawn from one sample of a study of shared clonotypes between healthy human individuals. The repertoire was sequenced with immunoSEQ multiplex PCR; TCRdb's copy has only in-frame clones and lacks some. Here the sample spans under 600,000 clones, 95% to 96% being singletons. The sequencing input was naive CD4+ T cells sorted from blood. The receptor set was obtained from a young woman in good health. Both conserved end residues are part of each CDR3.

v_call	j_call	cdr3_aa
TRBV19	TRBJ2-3	CASRQSGRATDTQYF
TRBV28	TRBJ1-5	CASSLLGKNQPQHF
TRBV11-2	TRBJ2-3	CASSHRGTPQYSTDTQYF
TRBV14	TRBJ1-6	CASSQARVLHF
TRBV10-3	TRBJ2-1	CAISWDRLNEQFF
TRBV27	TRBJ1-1	CASSLSGGRAFF
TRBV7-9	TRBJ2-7	CAISGGNYEQYF
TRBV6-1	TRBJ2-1	CASSVWREANNEQFF
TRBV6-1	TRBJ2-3	CASSEISGRADTQYF
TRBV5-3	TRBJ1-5	CARSVPRDKRFINQPQHF
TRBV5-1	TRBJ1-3	CASSLTGDGGNTIYF
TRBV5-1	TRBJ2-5	CASSYGTSEETQYF
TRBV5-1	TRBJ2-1	CASSLQDNEQFF
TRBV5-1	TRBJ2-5	CASSLTPGLAGQETQYF
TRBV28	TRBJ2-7	CASSLASGRSYEQYF
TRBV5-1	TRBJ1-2	CASSLRRNYGYTF
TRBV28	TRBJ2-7	CASSPDRGLYEQYF
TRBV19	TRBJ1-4	CASSIRRGRGEKLFF
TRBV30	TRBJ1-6	CAWSVGQGSNSPLHF
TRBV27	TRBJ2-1	CASEPRPNRGNEQFF
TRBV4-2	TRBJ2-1	CASSHSHPNEQFF
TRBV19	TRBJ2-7	CASSIWGSYEQYF
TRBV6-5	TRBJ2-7	CASRRTSGRSYEQYF
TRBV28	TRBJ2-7	CASRGRTGKTYEQYF
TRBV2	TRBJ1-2	CASNGGVGYGYTF
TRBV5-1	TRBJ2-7	CASSLDVSTRQYF
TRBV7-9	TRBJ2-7	CASSLDRLASSYEQYF
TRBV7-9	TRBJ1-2	CASSFVAGYTF
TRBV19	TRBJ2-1	CASSNSMGGSNEQFF
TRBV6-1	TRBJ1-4	CASSSQGPTNEKLFF
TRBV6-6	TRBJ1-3	CASTYGKTGNTIYF
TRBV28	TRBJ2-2	CASSSAGAGDTGELFF
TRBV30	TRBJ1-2	CAWRRGGSGYGYTF
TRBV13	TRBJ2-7	CASSFRDITYEQYF
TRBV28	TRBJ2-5	CASSRRQIETQYF
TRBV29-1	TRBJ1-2	CSVDRGDYGYTF
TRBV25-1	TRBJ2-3	CAVARGGGTDTQYF